These 25 T cell receptor beta chains originate from one sample sequenced in a study of blood T cells in healthy people across ages. Alongside a J-beta primer mix, a sample-barcoded 5' primer served in a second PCR lasting roughly 7 to 12 cycles. MiXCR, applied by TCRdb to the 5' RACE reads, yields one record per CDR3 protein. The sample consists of under 2,000,000 distinct CDR3 sequences, 49% of them appearing once. The sample taken for sequencing was blood. All receptors come from a woman aged 40 to 50 in good health.

To note about this clonotype: Since a much larger clone is just one base distant, this may be a read error. V gene TRBV6-5 combines with J gene TRBJ1-2; possible D gene TRBD1, 5 bases. The CDR3 extends over 14 amino acids. Germline V gives CDR1 MNHEY, CDR2 SVGAGI. CDR3 loop: CVSSPTGTIYGYTF. The CDR3 DNA follows: TGTGTCAGCAGTCCCACCGGGACTATCTATGGCTACACCTTC.

This rearrangement joins TRBV20-1 to TRBJ1-2; TRBD1 aligns across 7 bases. This CDR3 region has 15 residues. The V gene's germline CDR1 is DFQATT and CDR2 SNEGSKA (reference sequence). Trimming at V came to 0 bases and at J to 3 bases, leaving 7 bases not matched to a gene. CDR3 amino acids: CSARDRQGEYYGYTF. The CDR3 DNA reads TGCAGTGCTAGAGATAGGCAGGGGGAATACTATGGCTACACCTTC.

This chain connects TRBV25-1 to TRBJ1-6, with a tentative D call TRBD1 (5 bases). Trimming took 11 bases from V and 8 from J, leaving 22 bases between them. The CDR3 is 15 residues long. Germline V gene sequence: CDR1 MGHDK, CDR2 SYGVNS. Here the CDR3 DNA reads TGTGCCGGACGATCTTCCGGGGCGAGGGATTCACCCCTCCACTTT. As protein: CAGRSSGARDSPLHF.

The gene calls are TRBV7-2 and TRBJ2-1; perhaps TRBD1 as D (5 bases). CDR3 length equals 13 residues. V lost 4 bases to trimming and J lost 10 bases, with 14 bases between them. CDR1 and CDR2 (germline): SGHTA, FQGNSA. CDR3 residues: CASSSGPGLEQFF. In DNA, the CDR3 is TGTGCCAGCAGCTCCGGTCCAGGGCTCGAGCAGTTCTTC.

The genes are TRBV5-1 and TRBJ1-2, with D unresolved. The CDR3 contains 14 residues. Germline V CDR1 and CDR2: SGHRS, YFSETQ. V was trimmed by 0 bases and J by 6 bases, leaving 12 bases between them. The CDR3 protein is CASSLEVPYNGYTF. The CDR3 nucleotides are TGCGCCAGCAGCTTGGAAGTCCCTTACAATGGCTACACCTTC.

The chain employs TRBV7-2 and TRBJ2-7, with D uncertain. V was pared by 4 bases and J by 0 bases, with 13 bases between. The V gene's germline CDR1 is SGHTA and CDR2 FQGNSA. CDR3 size: 15 residues. CDR3 region: CASSYRAASSYEQYF. CDR3 nucleotide sequence: TGTGCCAGCAGCTACCGGGCGGCGAGCTCCTACGAGCAGTACTTC. Combining the CDR3 with reference TRBV7-2 and TRBJ2-7 gives the whole variable domain GAGVSQSPSNKVTEKGKDVELRCDPISGHTALYWYRQSLGQGLEFLIYFQGNSAPDKSGLPSDRFSAERTGGSVSTLTIQRTQQEDSAVYLCASSYRAASSYEQYFGPGTRLTVT.

The rearrangement joins TRBV18 to TRBJ2-7; 10 nucleotides line up with TRBD1. The germline CDR1 and CDR2 sequences are KGHSH and LQKENI. The CDR3 consists of 15 residues. Losses at the gene ends were 3 bases for V and 3 bases for J; bases not matched to a gene: 5. CDR3 sequence reads: CASSPPGTGVYEQYF. In nucleotides, the CDR3 is TGTGCCAGCTCACCGCCCGGGACAGGGGTCTACGAGCAGTACTTC.

This clonotype was counted only a few times. V is TRBV7-9 and J is TRBJ2-5; D is unresolved. CDR3 size: 14 residues. Germline CDR1 SEHNR, CDR2 FQNEAQ (reference sequence). V was trimmed by 4 bases and J by 1 base, leaving 10 bases between them. The CDR3 region has the DNA TGTGCCAGCAGCTCTAGTGCGCCCCAAGAGACCCAGTACTTC. Amino acids: CASSSSAPQETQYF.

Concerning this clonotype: The junction and the germline gene differ at one end; a read error may be behind it. The J gene is TRBJ2-1, the V gene TRBV10-3; 12 bases match TRBD2. This CDR3 is 19 amino acids long. Germline V gene data show CDR1 as ENHRY and CDR2 as SYGVKD. In DNA form, the CDR3 reads TGTGCCTTCAGTGAGACGACTAGCGGGGGCCGAAGCTCCTACAATGAGCAGTTCTTC. Translating gives CAFSETTSGGRSSYNEQFF.

This chain joins TRBV4-3 and TRBJ2-5; D gene unclear. Trimming took 1 base from V and 5 from J, leaving 17 bases between them. There are 16 residues in the CDR3. Per the germline V gene, CDR1 is LGHNA and CDR2 is YSLEER. CDR3 DNA sequence: TGCGCCAGCAGCCAAGGGGCGTGGGCGCAGGAGGAGACCCAGTACTTC. Its translation: CASSQGAWAQEETQYF.

The CDR3: CASSYNRGLHEAFF. CDR3 DNA: TGTGCCAGCAGTTACAACAGGGGGCTCCATGAAGCTTTCTTT. The rearrangement links TRBV6-2 or TRBV6-3 to TRBJ1-1, with 9 bases aligning to TRBD1. This CDR3 has 14 amino acids. The germline gives CDR1 MNHEY, CDR2 SVGEGT. V was clipped by 2 bases and J by 7 bases; unmatched bases: 5.

This rearrangement joins TRBV15 to TRBJ2-5; D gene uncertain. Germline V CDR1 and CDR2: LNHNV, YYDKDF (reference sequence). The CDR3 runs to 14 residues. Trimming took off 1 base at V and 0 bases at J, with 6 bases between the two ends. The CDR3 DNA sequence: TGTGCCACCAGCAGAGTGGGGAACCAAGAGACCCAGTACTTC. The encoded protein is CATSRVGNQETQYF. The full variable domain, with the rest looked up from reference TRBV15 and TRBJ2-5, is DAMVIQNPRYQVTQFGKPVTLSCSQTLNHNVMYWYQQKSSQAPKLLFHYYDKDFNNEADTPDNFQSRRPNTSFCFLDIRSPGLGDTAMYLCATSRVGNQETQYFGPGTRLLVL.

This clonotype was counted between two and nine times. The V call is TRBV4-3, the J call TRBJ1-2; no reliable D call. The length of the CDR3 is 14 residues. Trimming took 0 bases from V and 4 from J, leaving 9 bases between them. Germline CDR1 LGHNA, CDR2 YSLEER. The CDR3 region is CASSQDLVGYGYTF. CDR3 sequence (DNA): TGCGCCAGCAGCCAAGATTTAGTTGGCTATGGCTACACCTTC.

The chain combines TRBV7-9 with TRBJ1-2; 9 bases map to TRBD1. This CDR3 has 15 residues. The V and J ends lost 5 bases and 5 bases, in that order; junction bases with no gene match: 9. Germline-derived CDR1 and CDR2 are SEHNR and FQNEAQ (reference sequence). The CDR3 sequence: CASSLNRDREYGYTF. The CDR3 DNA is TGTGCCAGCAGCCTGAACCGGGACAGGGAATATGGCTACACCTTC. The full variable domain, with the rest looked up from reference TRBV7-9 and TRBJ1-2, is DTGVSQNPRHKITKRGQNVTFRCDPISEHNRLYWYRQTLGQGPEFLTYFQNEAQLEKSRLLSDRFSAERPKGSFSTLEIQRTEQGDSAMYLCASSLNRDREYGYTFGSGTRLTVV.

This chain uses TRBV11-2 with TRBJ2-3; 8 bases map to TRBD1. Germline trimming cut 3 bases from V and 4 bases from J; bases unmatched to any gene: 6. The germline V gene has CDR1 SGHAT and CDR2 FQNNGV. The CDR3 length is 15 residues. The CDR3 protein is CASSFLQGASDTQYF. The CDR3 nucleotides read TGTGCCAGCAGCTTTTTGCAGGGGGCATCAGATACGCAGTATTTT.

This chain links TRBV13 with TRBJ2-1; D unresolved. With the DNA end fitting TRBJ2-7 better, the J assignment may be wrong. The germline gives CDR1 PRHDT, CDR2 FYEKMQ (reference sequence). This CDR3 contains 15 residues. CDR3 sequence reads: CASSLGANSYNEQYF. The CDR3, as DNA: TGTGCCAGCAGCTTAGGAGCGAACTCCTACAATGAGCAGTACTTC.

This rearrangement joins TRBV12-3 or TRBV12-4 to TRBJ1-6, with 7 nucleotides matching TRBD1. V was clipped by 5 bases and J by 7 bases; unmatched bases: 8. This CDR3 has 15 residues. CDR3 sequence: CASSPRTGLNSPLHF. The DNA of the CDR3 is TGTGCCAGCAGTCCCCGGACAGGCCTGAATTCACCCCTCCACTTT.

The rearrangement uses TRBV11-1 and TRBJ1-6; 11 bases are shared with TRBD1. V lost 6 bases and J lost 7; bases outside the gene matches: 5. Germline CDR1 and CDR2: SGHAT and FQDESV (reference sequence). This CDR3 contains 15 residues. The CDR3 reads CASREWTGGNSPLHF. The CDR3 DNA reads TGTGCCAGCAGGGAATGGACAGGGGGCAATTCACCCCTCCACTTT. Full variable domain (rest looked up from reference TRBV11-1 and TRBJ1-6): EAEVAQSPRYKITEKSQAVAFWCDPISGHATLYWYRQILGQGPELLVQFQDESVVDDSQLPKDRFSAERLKGVDSTLKIQPAELGDSAMYLCASREWTGGNSPLHFGNGTRLTVT.

This clonotype was counted only a few times. One base away lies a much larger clone, so this may be a sequencing read error. The rearrangement uses TRBV7-6 and TRBJ2-1; D gene uncertain. V was cut by 1 base and J by 5 bases, with 3 bases left in between. Per germline, CDR1 SGHVS and CDR2 FNYEAQ. The CDR3 consists of 12 residues. The DNA for the CDR3 is TGTGCCAGCAGCTTAGAGAACAATGAGCAGTTCTTC. It codes for CASSLENNEQFF. The entire variable domain, with the rest obtained from reference TRBV7-6 and TRBJ2-1, is as follows: GAGVSQSPRYKVTKRGQDVALRCDPISGHVSLYWYRQALGQGPEFLTYFNYEAQQDKSGLPNDRFSAERPEGSISTLTIQRTEQRDSAMYRCASSLENNEQFFGPGTRLTVL.

This clonotype was observed a handful of times. CDR3 region: CASSFPTGYGEQYF. CDR3 DNA: TGTGCCAGCAGCTTCCCGACAGGGTATGGCGAGCAGTACTTC. This chain joins TRBV7-2 and TRBJ2-7; 7 bases line up with TRBD1. This CDR3 has 14 residues. Per germline, CDR1 SGHTA and CDR2 FQGNSA. V shed 3 bases and J 6 bases; nucleotides not matched to a gene: 8.

This clonotype was recorded a few times. This chain connects TRBV27 to TRBJ2-3; tentatively, D is TRBD1 (5 bases). Trimming took off 4 bases at V and 4 bases at J, with 18 bases between the two ends. The germline V gene has CDR1 MNHEY and CDR2 SMNVEV (reference sequence). The CDR3 is 16 residues long. The CDR3 nucleotides are TGTGCCAGCAGTTCCCGACAGCCAACACAATCAGATACGCAGTATTTT. Translating gives CASSSRQPTQSDTQYF.

This clonotype was recorded a few times. This chain joins TRBV20-1 and TRBJ1-2, with D possibly TRBD1 on 6 matching bases. Germline loops: CDR1 DFQATT, CDR2 SNEGSKA (reference sequence). The CDR3 has 11 residues. V dropped 6 bases and J dropped 5 bases, with 10 bases sitting between them. The CDR3 region has the DNA TGCAGTGCCCTGACAGGTTATGGCTACACCTTC. Amino acid sequence: CSALTGYGYTF.

The sample holds a few counts of this clonotype. The chain uses TRBV20-1 and TRBJ2-1; weak D call: TRBD2 (5 bases). V shed 5 bases and J shed 0 bases, with 11 bases lying between them. This CDR3 is built from 14 residues. Looked up from germline, CDR1 is DFQATT and CDR2 is SNEGSKA (reference sequence). In DNA, the CDR3 is TGCAGTGCTGTCCAAGGGAGCTCCTACAATGAGCAGTTCTTC. This gives the protein CSAVQGSSYNEQFF.

The V and J genes are TRBV4-1 and TRBJ2-1; 7 bases agree with TRBD2. Germline V gene sequence: CDR1 MGHRA, CDR2 YSYEKL. The trim removed 3 bases at V and 5 bases at J, leaving 10 bases unmatched. There are 16 residues in the CDR3. The CDR3 reads CASSQETSRKNNEQFF. CDR3 nucleotides: TGCGCCAGCAGCCAGGAGACTAGCCGAAAAAACAATGAGCAGTTCTTC.

The chain has TRBV14 and TRBJ2-7; D gene unclear. The germline CDR1 and CDR2 sequences are SGHDN and FVKESK. The CDR3 has 14 residues. Trimming shortened V by 1 base and J by 3 bases, and 10 bases separated the two germline ends. The CDR3 reads CASSQGSHYYEQYF. Here the CDR3 DNA reads TGTGCCAGCAGCCAAGGGTCGCATTACTACGAGCAGTACTTC.